Listed below are T cell receptor beta chains from one sample, sequenced in a study of OX40 agonist ivuxolimab in advanced cancers. Generated by immunoSEQ multiplex PCR, the TCRdb table keeps only in-frame clones and is missing some. In the table there are under 150,000 clones, 75% to 90% of which are singletons. The sample was CD4+ or CD8+ T cells sorted from blood, taken in a trial of the OX40 agonist ivuxolimab. The receptors stem from an adult with an advanced solid tumor such as melanoma, head and neck, liver or kidney cancer. Both conserved end residues are part of each CDR3. Fields, in order: V gene, J gene, CDR3 length, clone size, D gene, CDR3 DNA, CDR3 protein. D genes are given only for firm matches. Only some rows state a clone size, as once, few, many or a class for expanded clones.

TRBV6-5,TRBJ1-2,13,-,TRBD1,TGTGCCAGCAGTTATGGACAGGCCGCTGGCTACACCTTC,CASSYGQAAGYTF
TRBV19,TRBJ2-7,15,-,TRBD2,TGTGCCAGTAGTACCGGAGCGGGGGCCTCCTACGAGCAGTACTTC,CASSTGAGASYEQYF
TRBV6-1,TRBJ2-1,12,-,TRBD2,TGTGCCAGCAGCCAGCTAGCGGGGGAGCAGTTCTTC,CASSQLAGEQFF
TRBV9,TRBJ2-1,14,-,TRBD2,TGTGCCAGCAGCGTAGTGAGCGGGGCGGGTGAGCAGTTCTTC,CASSVVSGAGEQFF
TRBV5-4,TRBJ1-2,13,-,-,TGTGCCAGCAGCCCACGAAGGGGGAATGGCTACACCTTC,CASSPRRGNGYTF
TRBV30,TRBJ2-2,12,-,-,TGTGCCTGGAGACACAACACCGGGGAGCTGTTTTTT,CAWRHNTGELFF
TRBV2,TRBJ1-3,14,once,-,TGTGCCAGCAAAACTGGGACAATCGGAAACACCATATATTTT,CASKTGTIGNTIYF
TRBV10-3,TRBJ2-2,13,-,TRBD1,TGTGCCGTAGGACAGGGTAACACCGGGGAGCTGTTTTTT,CAVGQGNTGELFF
TRBV29-1,TRBJ2-7,12,-,-,TGCAGCGTTGATGGGGCCGGGAACGAGCAGTACTTC,CSVDGAGNEQYF
TRBV21-1,TRBJ1-2,10,-,-,TGTGCCAGCAGCAAACATGGCTACACCTTC,CASSKHGYTF
TRBV28,TRBJ1-4,14,-,-,TGTGCCAGCAGTTCCCGAACATGGGGCGAAAAACTGTTTTTT,CASSSRTWGEKLFF
TRBV7-8,TRBJ2-2,16,-,TRBD1,TGTGCCAGCAGCTTACAGGGAAGGGGGCAGGTCGGGGAGCTGTTTTTT,CASSLQGRGQVGELFF
TRBV2,TRBJ1-3,19,-,-,TGTGCCAGCAGTGAATATAGGCGGCAGCCTGATTCCTCTGGAAACACCATATATTTT,CASSEYRRQPDSSGNTIYF
TRBV14,TRBJ2-7,12,-,-,TGTGCCAGCAGCTGGGGGCCCTACGAGCAGTACTTC,CASSWGPYEQYF
TRBV28,TRBJ1-4,15,-,TRBD1,TGTGCCAGCACTTCAGGGGGCGAAGGGAATGAAAAACTGTTTTTT,CASTSGGEGNEKLFF
TRBV30,TRBJ1-6,12,-,-,TGTGCCCGGACGGATTATAATTCACCCCTCCACTTT,CARTDYNSPLHF
TRBV28,TRBJ2-3,17,-,TRBD2,TGTGCCAGCAGCCCTGGGGGGCTAGCGGGGACTGCAGATACGCAGTATTTT,CASSPGGLAGTADTQYF
TRBV27,TRBJ2-2,16,-,TRBD2,TGTGCCAGCAGCTCCCTAGCGGGGGGGATCGCCGGGGAGCTGTTTTTT,CASSSLAGGIAGELFF
TRBV27,TRBJ2-7,14,-,-,TGTGCCAGCAGGGGGGCAGGTTTATACTACGAGCAGTACTTC,CASRGAGLYYEQYF
TRBV10-2,TRBJ1-4,14,-,TRBD1,TGCGCCAGCAGTGAGCAGGGGGGGAATGAAAAACTGTTTTTT,CASSEQGGNEKLFF
TRBV19,TRBJ2-3,14,-,-,TGTGCCAGTAGTAGGACATCGAGCACAGATACGCAGTATTTT,CASSRTSSTDTQYF
TRBV10-3,TRBJ1-4,15,-,-,TGTGCCATCTCTGCCGGTGGACAGCAGAATGAAAAACTGTTTTTT,CAISAGGQQNEKLFF
TRBV6-5,TRBJ1-2,14,-,-,TGTGCCAGCAGTTACCGACGGGAAGTTGGGGGCTACACCTTC,CASSYRREVGGYTF
TRBV28,TRBJ2-3,14,once,TRBD2,TGTGCCAGCAGATTCGGGGGGGGGACAGATACGCAGTATTTT,CASRFGGGTDTQYF
TRBV28,TRBJ2-7,11,-,-,TGTGCCAGCAGTGGATTTGGGGAGCAGTACTTC,CASSGFGEQYF
TRBV4-3,TRBJ1-3,14,-,-,TGCGCCAGCAGCCAAGCCGACTCTGGAAACACCATATATTTT,CASSQADSGNTIYF
TRBV12-5,TRBJ2-2,15,-,-,TGTGCTAGCGCACGTGGGGGCGTTGGTATCGGGGAGCTGTTTTTT,CASARGGVGIGELFF
TRBV2,TRBJ1-1,14,once,-,TGTGCCAGCAGGGGCTTAATCACCGGGGGGGCGGCTTTCTTT,CASRGLITGGAAFF
TRBV7-6,TRBJ2-5,14,-,-,TGTGCCAGCAGCCCTCGGGGGATCCAAGAGACCCAGTACTTC,CASSPRGIQETQYF
TRBV28,TRBJ1-2,15,once,-,TGTGCCAGCAGTTTACCCTGGGCACTTGGTTCCCGCTACACCTTC,CASSLPWALGSRYTF
TRBV5-1,TRBJ2-3,16,-,TRBD2,TGCGCCAGCAGCTTGGAGGTGACTAGCGGGGACCATACGCAGTATTTT,CASSLEVTSGDHTQYF